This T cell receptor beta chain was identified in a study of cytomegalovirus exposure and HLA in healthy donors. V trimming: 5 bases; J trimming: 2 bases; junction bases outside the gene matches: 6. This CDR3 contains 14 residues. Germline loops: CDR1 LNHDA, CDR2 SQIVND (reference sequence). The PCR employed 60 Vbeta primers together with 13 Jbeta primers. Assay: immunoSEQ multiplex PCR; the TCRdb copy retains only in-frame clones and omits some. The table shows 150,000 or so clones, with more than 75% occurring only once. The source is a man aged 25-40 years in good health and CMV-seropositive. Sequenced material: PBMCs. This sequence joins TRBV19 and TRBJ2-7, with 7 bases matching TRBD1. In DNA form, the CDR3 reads TGTGCCAGTAGTGACCGGGACAGAACCTACGAGCAGTACTTC. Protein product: CASSDRDRTYEQYF.